This TCR beta chain was observed in a study of vaccination and CD4 T cells after COVID-19. For the study at large: It was a median about 99 days after diagnosis, with a range of 35 to 161, that post-COVID samples were drawn. Cellular stimulation was performed using overlapping spike peptides derived from SARS-CoV-2, HCoV-NL63, HCoV-OC43 and HCoV-229E. Study results and limitations: Looking at convalescent patients, 304 of their 307 vaccine-specific clones were spike mono-reactive.

The assay that was used to sequence DNA from cultured CD4+ T cells was the Oncomine TCR Beta short-read assay. TCRdb reprocessed the PCR reads with MiXCR, giving one entry per CDR3 protein. The sample includes about 19,000 distinct CDR3 sequences, around three fifths of them seen just once. Treatment here: roughly 11-day PBMC culture with coronavirus spike peptide pools or control peptides (ViraFEST assay). Expanded clonotypes were found by TCR sequencing after peptide-pool stimulation (ViraFEST). Per germline, CDR1 MNHEY and CDR2 SVGAGI. The length of the CDR3 is 14 residues. Trimming stripped 4 bases from V and 2 bases from J, with 11 bases between. About this clonotype itself: Its antigen is undetermined.

The material sequenced was CD4+ T cells from blood, cultured in vitro. This rearrangement joins TRBV6-5 to TRBJ1-2; tentatively, D is TRBD1 (5 bases). This TCR was sampled from a human donor who had recovered from COVID-19. CDR3 nucleotides: TGTGCCAGCAGTTTCGGACATTCAAACTATGGCTACACCTTC. Translation gives CASSFGHSNYGYTF.